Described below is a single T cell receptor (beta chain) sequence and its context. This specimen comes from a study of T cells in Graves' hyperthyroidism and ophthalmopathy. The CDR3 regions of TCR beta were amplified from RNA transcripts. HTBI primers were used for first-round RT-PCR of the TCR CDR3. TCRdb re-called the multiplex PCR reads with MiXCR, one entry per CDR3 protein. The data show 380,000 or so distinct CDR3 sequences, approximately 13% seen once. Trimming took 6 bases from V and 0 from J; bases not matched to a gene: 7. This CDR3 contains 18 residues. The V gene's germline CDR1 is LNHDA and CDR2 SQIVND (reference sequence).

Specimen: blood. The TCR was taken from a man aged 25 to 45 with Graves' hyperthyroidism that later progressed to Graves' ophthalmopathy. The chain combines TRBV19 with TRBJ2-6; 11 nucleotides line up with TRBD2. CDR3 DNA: TGTGCCAGTAGCCCGACTAGCGGGAAGCTCTCTGGGGCCAACGTCCTGACTTTC. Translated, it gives CASSPTSGKLSGANVLTF.